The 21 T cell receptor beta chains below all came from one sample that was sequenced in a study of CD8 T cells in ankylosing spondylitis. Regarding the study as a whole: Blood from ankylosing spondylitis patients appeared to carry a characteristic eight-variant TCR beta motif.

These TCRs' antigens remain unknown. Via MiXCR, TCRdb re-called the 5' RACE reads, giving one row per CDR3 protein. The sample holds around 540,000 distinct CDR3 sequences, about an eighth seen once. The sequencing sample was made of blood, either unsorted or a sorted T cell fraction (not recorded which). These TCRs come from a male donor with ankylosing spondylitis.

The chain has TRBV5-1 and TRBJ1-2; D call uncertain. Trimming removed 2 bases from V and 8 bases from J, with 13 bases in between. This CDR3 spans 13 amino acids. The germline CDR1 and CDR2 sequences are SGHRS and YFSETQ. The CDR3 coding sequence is TGCGCCAGCAGCTTTGAGTTTGCAATAGGCTACACCTTC. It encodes CASSFEFAIGYTF. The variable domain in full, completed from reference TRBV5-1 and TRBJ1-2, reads KAGVTQTPRYLIKTRGQQVTLSCSPISGHRSVSWYQQTPGQGLQFLFEYFSETQRNKGNFPGRFSGRQFSNSRSEMNVSTLELGDSALYLCASSFEFAIGYTFGSGTRLTVV.

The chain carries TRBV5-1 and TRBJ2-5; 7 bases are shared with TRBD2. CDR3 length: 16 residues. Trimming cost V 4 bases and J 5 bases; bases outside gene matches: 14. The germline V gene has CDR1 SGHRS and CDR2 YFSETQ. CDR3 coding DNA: TGCGCCAGCAGCGTACTTCCCAGCGGGGATGGGGAGACCCAGTACTTC. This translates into CASSVLPSGDGETQYF.

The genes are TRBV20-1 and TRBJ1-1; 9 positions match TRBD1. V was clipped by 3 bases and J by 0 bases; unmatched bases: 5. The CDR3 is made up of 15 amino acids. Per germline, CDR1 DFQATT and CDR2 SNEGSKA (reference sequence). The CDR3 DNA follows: TGCAGTGCTAGTCACGGACAGGGGATGAACACTGAAGCTTTCTTT. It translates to CSASHGQGMNTEAFF.

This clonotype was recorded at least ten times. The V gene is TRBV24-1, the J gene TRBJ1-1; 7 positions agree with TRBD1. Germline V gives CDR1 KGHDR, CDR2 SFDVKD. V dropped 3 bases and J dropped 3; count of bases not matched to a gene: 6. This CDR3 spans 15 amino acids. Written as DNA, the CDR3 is TGTGCCACCAGTGATCCCCGGACAGGCGACACTGAAGCTTTCTTT. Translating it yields CATSDPRTGDTEAFF.

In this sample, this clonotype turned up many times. CDR3 amino acids: CASSSATSGSSYNEQFF. In DNA, the CDR3 is TGTGCCAGCAGCTCCGCGACTAGCGGGAGCTCCTACAATGAGCAGTTCTTC. The V call is TRBV7-2, the J call TRBJ2-1, with 12 nucleotides matching TRBD2. CDR1 is SGHTA and CDR2 is FQGNSA in the germline V gene. This CDR3 contains 17 residues. V was pared by 4 bases and J by 0 bases, with 4 bases of the junction left unmatched.

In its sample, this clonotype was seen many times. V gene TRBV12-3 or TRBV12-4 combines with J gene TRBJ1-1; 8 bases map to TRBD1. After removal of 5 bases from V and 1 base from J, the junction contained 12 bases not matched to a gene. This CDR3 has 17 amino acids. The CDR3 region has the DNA TGTGCCAGCAGTCCGGAATATGGACAGGGAGGGAACACTGAAGCTTTCTTT. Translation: CASSPEYGQGGNTEAFF.

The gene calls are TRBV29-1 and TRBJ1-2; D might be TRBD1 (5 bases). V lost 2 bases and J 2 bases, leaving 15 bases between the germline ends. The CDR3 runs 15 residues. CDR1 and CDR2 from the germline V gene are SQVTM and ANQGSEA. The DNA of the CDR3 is TGCAGCGTTGAACCCAGCCAGGGCGTAAACTATGGCTACACCTTC. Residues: CSVEPSQGVNYGYTF.

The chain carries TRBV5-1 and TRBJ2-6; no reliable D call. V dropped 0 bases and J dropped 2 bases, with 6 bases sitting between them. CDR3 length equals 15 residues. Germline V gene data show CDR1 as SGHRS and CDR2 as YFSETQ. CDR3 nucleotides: TGCGCCAGCAGCTTGGAGCGAGCTGGGGCCAACGTCCTGACTTTC. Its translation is CASSLERAGANVLTF.

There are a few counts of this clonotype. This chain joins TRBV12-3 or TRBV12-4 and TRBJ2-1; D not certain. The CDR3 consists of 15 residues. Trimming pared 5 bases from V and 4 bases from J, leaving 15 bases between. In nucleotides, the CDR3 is TGTGCCAGCAGTCGACTTGAAATGGAATACAATGAGCAGTTCTTC. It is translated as CASSRLEMEYNEQFF.

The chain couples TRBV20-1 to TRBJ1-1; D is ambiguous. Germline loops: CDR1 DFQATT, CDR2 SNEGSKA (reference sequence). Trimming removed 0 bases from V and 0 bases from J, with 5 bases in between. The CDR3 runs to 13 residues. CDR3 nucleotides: TGCAGTGCTAGAGAGGATATGAACACTGAAGCTTTCTTT. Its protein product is CSAREDMNTEAFF.

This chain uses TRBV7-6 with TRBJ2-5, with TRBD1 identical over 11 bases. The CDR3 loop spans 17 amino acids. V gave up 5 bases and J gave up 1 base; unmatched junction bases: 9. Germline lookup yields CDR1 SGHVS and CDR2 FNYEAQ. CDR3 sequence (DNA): TGTGCCAGCAGCATAATTCCCGGGACAGGGGGCCAAGAGACCCAGTACTTC. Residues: CASSIIPGTGGQETQYF.

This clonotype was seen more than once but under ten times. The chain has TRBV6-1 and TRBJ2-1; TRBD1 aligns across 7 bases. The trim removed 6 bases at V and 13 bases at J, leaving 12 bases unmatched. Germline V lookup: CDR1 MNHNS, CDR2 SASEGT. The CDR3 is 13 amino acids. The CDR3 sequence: CASRMSEGARQFF. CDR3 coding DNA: TGTGCCAGCAGAATGTCAGAGGGGGCGAGACAGTTCTTC.

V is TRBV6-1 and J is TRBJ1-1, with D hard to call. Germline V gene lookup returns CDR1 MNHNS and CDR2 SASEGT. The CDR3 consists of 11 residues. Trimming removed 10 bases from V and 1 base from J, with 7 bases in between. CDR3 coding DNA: TGTGCCACATACTGGAACACTGAAGCTTTCTTT. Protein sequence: CATYWNTEAFF.

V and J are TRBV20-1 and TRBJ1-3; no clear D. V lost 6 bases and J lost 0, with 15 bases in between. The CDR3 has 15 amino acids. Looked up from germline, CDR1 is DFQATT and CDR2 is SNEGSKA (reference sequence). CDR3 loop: CSAPFATGSGNTIYF. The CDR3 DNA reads TGCAGTGCGCCATTTGCCACTGGCTCTGGAAACACCATATATTTT.

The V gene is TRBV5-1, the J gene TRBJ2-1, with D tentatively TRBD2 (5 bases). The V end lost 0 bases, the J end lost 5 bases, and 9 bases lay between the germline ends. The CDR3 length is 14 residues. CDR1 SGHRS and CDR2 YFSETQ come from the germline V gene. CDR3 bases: TGCGCCAGCAGCTTGGTTATAGCGAACAATGAGCAGTTCTTC. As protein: CASSLVIANNEQFF.

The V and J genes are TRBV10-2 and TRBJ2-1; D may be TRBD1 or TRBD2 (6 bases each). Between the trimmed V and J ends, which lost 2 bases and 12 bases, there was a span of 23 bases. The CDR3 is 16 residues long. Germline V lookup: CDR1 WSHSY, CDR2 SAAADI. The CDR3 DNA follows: TGCGCCAGCAGTGAGGTGGGGGGCGTACAGTCTTATGCGCAGTTCTTC. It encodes CASSEVGGVQSYAQFF.

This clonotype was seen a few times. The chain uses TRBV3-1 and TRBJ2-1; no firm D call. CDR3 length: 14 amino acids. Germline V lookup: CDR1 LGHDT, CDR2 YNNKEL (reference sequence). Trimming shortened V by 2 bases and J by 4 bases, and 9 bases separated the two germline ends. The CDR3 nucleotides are TGTGCCAGCAGCCAATTGGGTTTTTACAATGAGCAGTTCTTC. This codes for CASSQLGFYNEQFF.

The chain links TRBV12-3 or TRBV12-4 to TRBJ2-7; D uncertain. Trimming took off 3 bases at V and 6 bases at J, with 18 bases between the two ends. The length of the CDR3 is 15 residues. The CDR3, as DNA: TGTGCCAGCAGTTTGTTCGCGTCGCCCTCGATCGAGCAGTACTTC. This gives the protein CASSLFASPSIEQYF.

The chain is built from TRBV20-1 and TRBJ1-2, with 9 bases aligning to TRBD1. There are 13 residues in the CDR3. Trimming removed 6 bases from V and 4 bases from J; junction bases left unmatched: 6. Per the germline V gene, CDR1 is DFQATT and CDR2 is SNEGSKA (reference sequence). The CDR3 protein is CSAPDRGPYGYTF. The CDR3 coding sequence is TGCAGTGCGCCGGACAGGGGTCCCTATGGCTACACCTTC.

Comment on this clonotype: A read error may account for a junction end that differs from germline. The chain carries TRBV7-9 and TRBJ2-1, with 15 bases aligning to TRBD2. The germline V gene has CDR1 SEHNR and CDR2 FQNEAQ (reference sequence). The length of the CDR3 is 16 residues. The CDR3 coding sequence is TGTGCCAGCAGCTCGGGACTAGCGGGAGGAGGAGGTGAGCTGTTCTTC. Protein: CASSSGLAGGGGELFF. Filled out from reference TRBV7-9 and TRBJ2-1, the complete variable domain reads DTGVSQNPRHKITKRGQNVTFRCDPISEHNRLYWYRQTLGQGPEFLTYFQNEAQLEKSRLLSDRFSAERPKGSFSTLEIQRTEQGDSAMYLCASSSGLAGGGGELFFGPGTRLTVL.

CDR3 bases: TGTGCCAGCAGTTTAGGGCTAGCGCATACCGGGGAGCTGTTTTTT. Translation: CASSLGLAHTGELFF. The chain employs TRBV12-3 or TRBV12-4 and TRBJ2-2; D is perhaps TRBD2 (6 bases). The CDR3 is made up of 15 amino acids. The V end was cut by 1 base, the J end by 5 bases, with 11 bases between.